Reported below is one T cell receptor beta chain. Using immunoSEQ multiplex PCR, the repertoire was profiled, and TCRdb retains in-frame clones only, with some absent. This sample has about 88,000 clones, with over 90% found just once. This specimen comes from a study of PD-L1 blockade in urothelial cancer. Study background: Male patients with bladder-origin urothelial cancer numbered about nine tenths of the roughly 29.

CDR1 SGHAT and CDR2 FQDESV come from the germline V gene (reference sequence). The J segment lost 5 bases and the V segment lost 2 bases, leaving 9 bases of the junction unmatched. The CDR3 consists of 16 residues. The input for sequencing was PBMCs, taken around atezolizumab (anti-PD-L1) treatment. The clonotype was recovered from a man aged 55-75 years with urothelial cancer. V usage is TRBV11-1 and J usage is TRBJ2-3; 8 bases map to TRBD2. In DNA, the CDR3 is TGTGCCAGCAGCTTACCCGGGACCGGGAGGGGAGATACGCAGTATTTT. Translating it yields CASSLPGTGRGDTQYF. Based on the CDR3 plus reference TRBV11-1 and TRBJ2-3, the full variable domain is EAEVAQSPRYKITEKSQAVAFWCDPISGHATLYWYRQILGQGPELLVQFQDESVVDDSQLPKDRFSAERLKGVDSTLKIQPAELGDSAMYLCASSLPGTGRGDTQYFGPGTRLTVL.